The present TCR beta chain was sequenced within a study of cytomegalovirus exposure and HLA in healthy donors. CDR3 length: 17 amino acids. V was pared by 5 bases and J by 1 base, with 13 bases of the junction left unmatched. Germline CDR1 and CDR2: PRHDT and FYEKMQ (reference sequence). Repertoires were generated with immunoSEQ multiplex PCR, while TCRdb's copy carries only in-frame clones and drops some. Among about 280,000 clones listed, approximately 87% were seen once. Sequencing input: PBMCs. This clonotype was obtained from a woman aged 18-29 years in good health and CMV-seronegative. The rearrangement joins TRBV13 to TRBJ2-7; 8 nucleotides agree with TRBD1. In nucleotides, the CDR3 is TGTGCCAGCAGCCCTAGGGGAGATAGGACAGGGTCCTACGAGCAGTACTTC. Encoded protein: CASSPRGDRTGSYEQYF.